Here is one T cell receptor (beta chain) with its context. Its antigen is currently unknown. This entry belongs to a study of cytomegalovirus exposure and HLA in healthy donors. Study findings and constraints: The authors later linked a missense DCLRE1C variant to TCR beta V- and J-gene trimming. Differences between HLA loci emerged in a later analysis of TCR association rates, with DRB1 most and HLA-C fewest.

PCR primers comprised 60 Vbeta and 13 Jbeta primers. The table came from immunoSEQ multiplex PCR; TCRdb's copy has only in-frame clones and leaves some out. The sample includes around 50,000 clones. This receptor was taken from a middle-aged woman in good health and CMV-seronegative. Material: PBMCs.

The CDR3 DNA is TGTGCCAGCTCACCGTACAGGGGGACTAGCACAGATACGCAGTATTTT. Amino acids: CASSPYRGTSTDTQYF. The chain is built from TRBV18 and TRBJ2-3; 8 bases agree with TRBD1. The CDR3 totals 16 residues. The V segment lost 3 bases and the J segment 0 bases; nucleotides outside the gene matches: 5. Germline V gene lookup returns CDR1 KGHSH and CDR2 LQKENI. The full variable domain, its missing parts supplied by reference TRBV18 and TRBJ2-3, is NAGVMQNPRHLVRRRGQEARLRCSPMKGHSHVYWYRQLPEEGLKFMVYLQKENIIDESGMPKERFSAEFPKEGPSILRIQQVVRGDSAAYFCASSPYRGTSTDTQYFGPGTRLTVL.